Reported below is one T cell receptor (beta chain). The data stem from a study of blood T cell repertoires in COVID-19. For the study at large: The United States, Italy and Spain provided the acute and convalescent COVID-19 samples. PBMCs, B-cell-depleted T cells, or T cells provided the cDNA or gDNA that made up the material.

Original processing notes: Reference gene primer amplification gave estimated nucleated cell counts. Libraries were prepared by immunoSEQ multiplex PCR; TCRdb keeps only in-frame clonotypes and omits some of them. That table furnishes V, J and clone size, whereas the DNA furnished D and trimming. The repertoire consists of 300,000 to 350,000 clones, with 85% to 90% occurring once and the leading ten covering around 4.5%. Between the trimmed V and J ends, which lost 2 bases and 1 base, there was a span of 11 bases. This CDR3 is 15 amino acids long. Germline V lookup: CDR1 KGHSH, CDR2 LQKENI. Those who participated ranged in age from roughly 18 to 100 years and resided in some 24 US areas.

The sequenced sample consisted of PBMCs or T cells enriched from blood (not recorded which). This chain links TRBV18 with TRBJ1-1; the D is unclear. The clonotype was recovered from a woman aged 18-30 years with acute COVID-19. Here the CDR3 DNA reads TGTGCCAGCTCACCAACGCCCGAGGGGAACACTGAAGCTTTCTTT. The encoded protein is CASSPTPEGNTEAFF.